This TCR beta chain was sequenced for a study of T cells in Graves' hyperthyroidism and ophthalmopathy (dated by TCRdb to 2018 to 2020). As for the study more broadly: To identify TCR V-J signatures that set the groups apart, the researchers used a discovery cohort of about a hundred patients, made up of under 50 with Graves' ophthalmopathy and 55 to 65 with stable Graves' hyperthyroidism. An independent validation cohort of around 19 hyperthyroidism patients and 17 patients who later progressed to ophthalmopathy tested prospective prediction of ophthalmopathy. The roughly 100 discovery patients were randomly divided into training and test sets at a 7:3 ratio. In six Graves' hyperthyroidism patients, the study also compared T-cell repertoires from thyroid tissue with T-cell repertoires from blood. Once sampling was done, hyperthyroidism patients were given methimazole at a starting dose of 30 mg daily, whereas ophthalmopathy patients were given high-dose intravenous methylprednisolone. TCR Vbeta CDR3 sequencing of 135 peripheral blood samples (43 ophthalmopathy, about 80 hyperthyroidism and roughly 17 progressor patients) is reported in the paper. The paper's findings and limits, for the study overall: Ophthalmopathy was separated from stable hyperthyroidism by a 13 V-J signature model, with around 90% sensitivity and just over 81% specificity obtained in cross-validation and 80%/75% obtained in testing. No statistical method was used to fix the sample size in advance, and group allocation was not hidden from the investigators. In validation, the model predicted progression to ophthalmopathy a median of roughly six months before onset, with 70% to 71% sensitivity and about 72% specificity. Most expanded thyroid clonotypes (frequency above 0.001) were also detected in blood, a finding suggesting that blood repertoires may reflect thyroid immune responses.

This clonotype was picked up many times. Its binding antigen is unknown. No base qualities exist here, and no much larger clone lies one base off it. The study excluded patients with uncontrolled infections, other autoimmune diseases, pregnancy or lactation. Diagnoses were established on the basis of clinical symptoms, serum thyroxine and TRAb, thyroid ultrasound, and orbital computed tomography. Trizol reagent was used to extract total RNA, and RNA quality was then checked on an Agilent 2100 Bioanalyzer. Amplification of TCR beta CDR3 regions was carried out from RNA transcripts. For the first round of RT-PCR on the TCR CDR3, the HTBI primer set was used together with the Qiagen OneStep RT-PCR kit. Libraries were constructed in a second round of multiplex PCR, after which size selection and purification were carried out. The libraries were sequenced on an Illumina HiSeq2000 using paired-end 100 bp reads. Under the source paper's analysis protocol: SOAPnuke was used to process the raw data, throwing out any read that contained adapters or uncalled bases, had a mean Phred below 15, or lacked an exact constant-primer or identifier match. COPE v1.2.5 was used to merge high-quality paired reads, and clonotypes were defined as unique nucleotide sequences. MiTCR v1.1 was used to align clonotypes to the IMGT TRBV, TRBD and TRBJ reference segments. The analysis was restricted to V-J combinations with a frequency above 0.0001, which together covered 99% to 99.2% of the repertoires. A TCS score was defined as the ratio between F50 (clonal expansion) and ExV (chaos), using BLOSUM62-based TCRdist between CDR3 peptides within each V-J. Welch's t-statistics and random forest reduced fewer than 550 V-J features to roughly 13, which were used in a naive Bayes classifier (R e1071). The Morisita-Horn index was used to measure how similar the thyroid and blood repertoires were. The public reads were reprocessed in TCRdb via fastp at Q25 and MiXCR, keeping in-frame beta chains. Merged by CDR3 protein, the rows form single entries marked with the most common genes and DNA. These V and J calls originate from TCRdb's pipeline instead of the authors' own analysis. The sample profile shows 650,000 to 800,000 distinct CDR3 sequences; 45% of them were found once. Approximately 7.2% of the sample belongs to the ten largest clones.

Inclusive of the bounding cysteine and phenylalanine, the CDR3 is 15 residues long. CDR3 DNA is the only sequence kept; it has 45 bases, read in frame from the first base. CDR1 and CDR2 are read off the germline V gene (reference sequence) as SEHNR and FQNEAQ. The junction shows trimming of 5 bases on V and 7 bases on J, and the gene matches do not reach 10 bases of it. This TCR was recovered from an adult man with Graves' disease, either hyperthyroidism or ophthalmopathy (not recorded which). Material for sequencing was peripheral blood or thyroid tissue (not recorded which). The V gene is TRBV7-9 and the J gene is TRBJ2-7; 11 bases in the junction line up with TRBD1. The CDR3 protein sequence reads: CASSRAGQGVGEQYF. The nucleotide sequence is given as TGTGCCAGCAGCCGCGCGGGACAGGGGGTAGGAGAGCAGTACTTC.